The entry below gives a single T cell receptor beta chain sequence along with its context. The data were obtained in a study of PD-L1 blockade in urothelial cancer. Study information: Blood was evaluated 3 weeks (second dose) and 6 weeks after therapy began.

Patients were diagnosed with urothelial carcinoma, either locally advanced or metastatic. Generated by immunoSEQ multiplex PCR, the TCRdb table keeps only in-frame clones and is missing some. The profile covers around 56,000 clones, with around 84% appearing a single time and roughly 2.9% taken by the ten largest. There are 14 residues in the CDR3. Trimming took off 4 bases at V and 4 bases at J, with 14 bases between the two ends. Germline CDR1 SGHRS, CDR2 YFSETQ. The clonotype comes from a middle-aged man with urothelial cancer. The source was PBMCs, collected around atezolizumab (anti-PD-L1) treatment. V is TRBV5-1 and J is TRBJ2-5; perhaps TRBD2 as D (6 bases). CDR3 protein: CASSPVPGLETQYF. The DNA of the CDR3 is TGCGCCAGCAGCCCCGTCCCGGGACTAGAGACCCAGTACTTC.